This note documents a single T cell receptor beta chain sequence. The data derive from a study of blood T cell repertoires in COVID-19. As for the study in general: The origin of the acute and convalescent COVID-19 samples was the United States, Italy and Spain.

Only in-frame clones appear in the TCRdb table, and some are missing; sequencing was by immunoSEQ multiplex PCR. Among 40,000 to 55,000 clones listed, about 72% were seen once. The V end lost 3 bases, the J end lost 4 bases, and 9 bases lay between the germline ends. CDR1 is LNHDA and CDR2 is SQIVND in the germline V gene (reference sequence). The CDR3 totals 13 residues. This sequence was found in a woman between 50 and 59 years old with acute COVID-19. J is TRBJ1-2 and V is TRBV19; TRBD1 is a possible D gene (6 bases). The sequencing input was PBMCs or T cells enriched from blood (not recorded which). In DNA form, the CDR3 reads TGTGCCAGTAGTATGGGGGCCCTCTATGGCTACACCTTC. This gives the protein CASSMGALYGYTF. Drawing the rest from reference TRBV19 and TRBJ1-2, the complete variable domain is DGGITQSPKYLFRKEGQNVTLSCEQNLNHDAMYWYRQDPGQGLRLIYYSQIVNDFQKGDIAEGYSVSREKKESFPLTVTSAQKNPTAFYLCASSMGALYGYTFGSGTRLTVV.